This TCR beta chain stems from a study of OX40 agonist ivuxolimab in advanced cancers. This table comes from immunoSEQ multiplex PCR, and its TCRdb copy is limited to in-frame clones, with some not included. The sample includes approximately 99,000 clones, around 85% seen only once; the top ten take more than 5%. CDR1 and CDR2 from the germline V gene are PRHDT and FYEKMQ (reference sequence). The CDR3 covers 14 residues. The V and J ends lost 0 bases and 3 bases respectively, with 9 bases between them. The chain links TRBV13 to TRBJ2-7, with D perhaps TRBD1 (6 bases). The TCR comes from an adult with an advanced solid tumor such as melanoma, head and neck, liver or kidney cancer. This sample comprised CD4+ or CD8+ T cells sorted from blood, obtained in a trial of the OX40 agonist ivuxolimab. The CDR3 reads CASSLGRGHYEQYF. The CDR3 DNA reads TGTGCCAGCAGCTTAGGACGGGGACACTACGAGCAGTACTTC.